These 25 T cell receptor beta chains came from one sample sequenced in a study of identical twins. TCRdb re-analysed the 5' RACE reads in MiXCR, keeping a single row per CDR3 protein. The sample includes some 1,700,000 distinct CDR3 sequences, less than 35% of them seen just once. Sequenced material: cord blood. Every receptor here comes from a newborn girl in good health.

The CDR3 loop reads CASRHETGLAGGGPFF. DNA for the CDR3: TGTGCCAGCAGGCACGAGACGGGCCTAGCGGGAGGAGGTCCGTTCTTC. This chain connects TRBV2 to TRBJ2-1, with TRBD2 matching 11 bases. Unmatched junction bases numbered 19, after V lost 6 bases and J lost 15 bases. CDR1 is SNHLY, CDR2 FYNNEI, per germline. The CDR3 has 16 amino acids.

To note about this clonotype: A much bigger clone sits one base away, suggesting this may be a read error. V is TRBV5-1 and J is TRBJ2-1; D is unclear. Matching the DNA end better, TRBJ2-7 makes the J call doubtful. Germline V gene data show CDR1 as SGHRS and CDR2 as YFSETQ. CDR3 size: 13 residues. Here the CDR3 reads CASSLAQINEQYF. The CDR3 DNA follows: TGCGCCAGCAGCTTGGCTCAGATCAATGAGCAGTACTTC.

The CDR3 bases are TGTGCCAGCAGTTTCAGGGGGATCCTACTGAATGAGCAGTACTTC. Translated, it gives CASSFRGILLNEQYF. The chain combines TRBV27 with TRBJ2-5; 7 bases are a match to TRBD1. J lost 11 bases, V lost 3 bases, and 15 bases had no gene match. The CDR3 has 15 amino acids. CDR1 and CDR2 (germline): MNHEY, SMNVEV (reference sequence).

This chain connects TRBV20-1 to TRBJ2-4, with TRBD2 as a possible D gene (5 bases). The DNA end is a closer match to TRBJ2-7, so the J assignment may be wrong. The CDR3 is made up of 13 amino acids. Germline-derived CDR1 and CDR2 are DFQATT and SNEGSKA (reference sequence). CDR3 protein: CSASWGVRYEQYF. The CDR3 DNA sequence: TGCAGTGCTAGTTGGGGAGTAAGGTACGAGCAGTACTTC.

DNA for the CDR3: TGTGCCAGCAGTGAGATAGCGGGGTCCCTCAATGAGCAGTTCTTC. Translated: CASSEIAGSLNEQFF. This chain uses TRBV6-4 with TRBJ2-1; 8 bases map to TRBD2. Germline CDR1 reads MRHNA; CDR2 reads SNTAGT. This CDR3 comprises 15 residues. Trimming took 3 bases from V and 6 from J; bases not matched to a gene: 7.

The rearrangement uses TRBV5-1 and TRBJ2-7; no clear D gene. The CDR3 sequence is 15 residues long. Between the trimmed V and J ends, which lost 4 bases and 7 bases, there was a span of 21 bases. From germline, CDR1 is SGHRS and CDR2 YFSETQ. CDR3 loop: CASSPPARSYNEQYF. CDR3 in DNA: TGCGCCAGCAGCCCCCCGGCGCGATCCTACAATGAGCAGTACTTC. The full variable domain, completed using reference TRBV5-1 and TRBJ2-7, is KAGVTQTPRYLIKTRGQQVTLSCSPISGHRSVSWYQQTPGQGLQFLFEYFSETQRNKGNFPGRFSGRQFSNSRSEMNVSTLELGDSALYLCASSPPARSYNEQYFGPGTRLTVT.

This clonotype was detected a few times. This chain connects TRBV9 to TRBJ2-1, with a possible D match to TRBD2 (5 bases). Germline V gives CDR1 SGDLS, CDR2 YYNGEE. V was cut by 0 bases and J by 4 bases, with 14 bases left in between. The length of the CDR3 is 16 residues. CDR3 coding DNA: TGTGCCAGCAGCGTAGGGGATGAGCGGCCTTACAATGAGCAGTTCTTC. Its translation: CASSVGDERPYNEQFF.

This CDR3 reads CASSQSGRTYNEQFF. The CDR3 DNA sequence: TGTGCCAGCAGCCAATCGGGACGAACCTACAATGAGCAGTTCTTC. The V and J genes are TRBV3-1 and TRBJ2-1; D could derive from TRBD1 or TRBD2 (5 bases each). Trimming cost V 2 bases and J 2 bases, with 10 bases left between them. Germline assignment: CDR1 LGHDT and CDR2 YNNKEL (reference sequence). The CDR3 has 15 residues.

J is TRBJ1-1 and V is TRBV20-1; possibly TRBD1 for D (5 bases). Germline loops: CDR1 DFQATT, CDR2 SNEGSKA (reference sequence). The CDR3 runs to 13 residues. V was cut by 6 bases and J by 1 base, with 12 bases left in between. The CDR3 spells CSARTPQNTEAFF. The CDR3 DNA follows: TGCAGTGCGAGGACACCCCAGAACACTGAAGCTTTCTTT.

The genes are TRBV20-1 and TRBJ2-5; TRBD2 aligns across 7 bases. The CDR3 has 15 residues. Losses at the gene ends were 1 base for V and 13 bases for J; bases not matched to a gene: 18. The germline V gene has CDR1 DFQATT and CDR2 SNEGSKA (reference sequence). The CDR3 protein is CSARGSLARTYERYF. The CDR3 bases are TGCAGTGCTAGAGGCTCACTAGCGCGCACCTACGAGCGGTACTTC.

In this sample, this clonotype turned up a few times. The genes are TRBV28 and TRBJ1-1, with D uncertain. This CDR3 contains 13 residues. V lost 9 bases to trimming and J lost 1 base, with 12 bases between them. Germline CDR1 and CDR2: MDHEN and SYDVKM. CDR3 region: CASAGPGNTEAFF. CDR3 coding DNA: TGTGCCAGTGCCGGACCTGGGAACACTGAAGCTTTCTTT. Using reference TRBV28 and TRBJ1-1 for the parts outside the CDR3, the full variable domain is DVKVTQSSRYLVKRTGEKVFLECVQDMDHENMFWYRQDPGLGLRLIYFSYDVKMKEKGDIPEGYSVSREKKERFSLILESASTNQTSMYLCASAGPGNTEAFFGQGTRLTVV.

This chain connects TRBV6-4 to TRBJ2-7, with 10 bases lining up with TRBD2. Looked up from germline, CDR1 is MRHNA and CDR2 is SNTAGT. This CDR3 region has 17 residues. V lost 2 bases, J lost 0 bases, and 7 bases stayed unmatched. DNA of the CDR3: TGTGCCAGCAGTGACGCCCTAGCGGGAGCCTACTCCTACGAGCAGTACTTC. Translating it yields CASSDALAGAYSYEQYF.

This clonotype was observed many times. This chain joins TRBV24-1 and TRBJ2-7; the D gene is possibly TRBD1 (6 bases). This CDR3 is 12 amino acids long. V was trimmed by 3 bases and J by 4 bases, leaving 6 bases between them. Germline V gene lookup returns CDR1 KGHDR and CDR2 SFDVKD. The CDR3 bases are TGTGCCACCAGTGATACAGGGTACGAGCAGTACTTC. It is translated as CATSDTGYEQYF.

The chain uses TRBV2 and TRBJ2-7; D ambiguous. CDR1 SNHLY and CDR2 FYNNEI come from the germline V gene. CDR3 length equals 14 residues. Trimming stripped 5 bases from V and 2 bases from J, with 13 bases between. The CDR3 here is CASSSVYLPYEQYF. CDR3 DNA sequence: TGTGCCAGCAGTTCGGTATACCTGCCCTACGAGCAGTACTTC.

The V call is TRBV6-1, the J call TRBJ1-1; 7 positions agree with TRBD1. The V gene's germline CDR1 is MNHNS and CDR2 SASEGT. The CDR3 sequence is 13 residues long. V gave up 4 bases and J gave up 10 bases; unmatched junction bases: 9. CDR3 DNA sequence: TGTGCCAGCAGTGCTGAATACAGACAGGGAGCTTTCTTT. It encodes CASSAEYRQGAFF.

Comments on this clonotype: A read error may produce the germline difference seen at one junction end. This chain joins TRBV12-3 or TRBV12-4 and TRBJ2-7, with a weak D call TRBD2 (7 bases). The CDR3 spans 17 residues. CDR3 nucleotide sequence: TGTGCCAGCAGTTTAGGGACCAGGGAGGGGGGCTCCTTCGAGCAGTACTTC. Its translation: CASSLGTREGGSFEQYF.

This chain links TRBV28 with TRBJ1-5, with D tentatively TRBD1 (5 bases). CDR3 length: 16 amino acids. Trimming stripped 7 bases from V and 2 bases from J, with 18 bases between. Germline CDR1 is MDHEN and CDR2 is SYDVKM. The CDR3 reads CASTGHQGVGNQPQHF. DNA for the CDR3: TGTGCCAGCACTGGACATCAGGGAGTCGGCAATCAGCCCCAGCATTTT.

V usage is TRBV11-2 and J usage is TRBJ2-1; D is ambiguous. The CDR3 has 13 amino acids. Germline V gives CDR1 SGHAT, CDR2 FQNNGV. The V end was cut by 1 base, the J end by 10 bases, with 11 bases between. The CDR3 sequence: CASSLVQSYEQFF. CDR3 nucleotides: TGTGCCAGCAGCTTAGTACAGAGCTACGAGCAGTTCTTC.

This clonotype turned up a few times. V gene TRBV27 combines with J gene TRBJ1-4; TRBD1 might be the D (6 bases). Germline values: CDR1 MNHEY, CDR2 SMNVEV (reference sequence). The CDR3 totals 17 residues. V gave up 5 bases and J gave up 4 bases, with 20 bases separating them. The CDR3 DNA follows: TGTGCCAGCAGTCCATATCCCGAGGACAGCTTTAATGAAAAACTGTTTTTT. Protein product: CASSPYPEDSFNEKLFF.

In its sample, this clonotype was seen a few times. The V call is TRBV12-3 or TRBV12-4, the J call TRBJ1-1; 7 positions agree with TRBD1. With V trimmed by 6 bases and J by 1 base, 8 bases remained unmatched. This CDR3 region has 15 residues. Here the CDR3 reads CASSDDRVSNTEAFF. CDR3 coding DNA: TGTGCCAGCAGCGACGACAGGGTTTCGAACACTGAAGCTTTCTTT.

The chain has TRBV30 and TRBJ1-1; 9 bases match TRBD1. Trimming cost V 0 bases and J 4 bases; bases outside gene matches: 0. This CDR3 region has 13 residues. Germline assignment: CDR1 GTSNPN and CDR2 SVGIG (reference sequence). This CDR3 reads CAWSVTGGTEAFF. Written as DNA, the CDR3 is TGTGCCTGGAGTGTGACAGGGGGCACTGAAGCTTTCTTT.

The V and J genes are TRBV6-2 or TRBV6-3 and TRBJ2-2; 12 bases align to TRBD2. Germline V lookup: CDR1 MNHEY, CDR2 SVGEGT. V shed 0 bases and J 3 bases; nucleotides not matched to a gene: 20. The CDR3 is 23 residues long. The CDR3 sequence: CASSYSLLLNGLAGGPDTGELFF. CDR3 bases: TGTGCCAGCAGTTACTCCTTGCTGCTTAATGGGCTAGCGGGGGGGCCTGACACCGGGGAGCTGTTTTTT.

This clonotype showed up many times. V is TRBV29-1 and J is TRBJ2-7; 8 nucleotides agree with TRBD1. Trimming removed 6 bases from V and 4 bases from J; junction bases left unmatched: 8. There are 13 residues in the CDR3. Germline loops: CDR1 SQVTM, CDR2 ANQGSEA. The CDR3 nucleotides are TGCAGCGTGCGAGCCGGGACAGGATACGAGCAGTACTTC. It encodes CSVRAGTGYEQYF.

The chain combines TRBV9 with TRBJ1-1; TRBD1 is a possible D gene (5 bases). Trimming cost V 4 bases and J 0 bases, with 16 bases left between them. In germline, CDR1 is SGDLS, CDR2 YYNGEE. The CDR3 has 16 amino acids. The CDR3 region is CASSPLRDRMNTEAFF. As DNA, the CDR3 is TGTGCCAGCAGCCCCCTCCGGGACCGCATGAACACTGAAGCTTTCTTT.

The chain recombines TRBV28 with TRBJ2-7, with D hard to call. The CDR3 spans 14 residues. Germline-derived CDR1 and CDR2 are MDHEN and SYDVKM. Deletions cut 5 bases from V and 2 bases from J, with 13 bases between. CDR3 amino acids: CASSPNPPTYEQYF. As DNA, the CDR3 is TGTGCCAGCAGTCCCAACCCTCCCACCTACGAGCAGTACTTC. The whole variable domain, remainder taken from reference TRBV28 and TRBJ2-7, is DVKVTQSSRYLVKRTGEKVFLECVQDMDHENMFWYRQDPGLGLRLIYFSYDVKMKEKGDIPEGYSVSREKKERFSLILESASTNQTSMYLCASSPNPPTYEQYFGPGTRLTVT.